Here is one T cell receptor (beta chain) with its context. The antigen remains undetermined. This entry belongs to a study of shared clonotypes between healthy human individuals. Study information: Each donor contributed plates that comprised three CD4 naive, three CD4 memory, two CD8 naive and one CD8 memory. Points from the study as a whole: What naive subsets generally showed was a larger estimated richness than memory subsets showed.

Sorted-subset replicate PCR reactions contained approximately 190 ng DNA, corresponding to approximately 30,000 T cell genomes. This table comes from immunoSEQ multiplex PCR, and its TCRdb copy is limited to in-frame clones, with some not included. The table shows around 1.1 million clones, with around three quarters occurring only once. Germline V gives CDR1 LGHNA, CDR2 YSLEER. The CDR3 consists of 17 residues. Between the trimmed V and J ends, which lost 0 bases and 3 bases, there was a span of 14 bases. Division of CD4+ cells produced a CD45RA+ naive subset and a CD45RA-negative memory subset. Sequencing used memory CD4+ T cells from PBMCs. Subset defined: CD45RA-negative fraction. This chain connects TRBV4-3 to TRBJ2-2; D remains ambiguous. This receptor was taken from a man between 18 and 29 years old in good health. Some clones in this sample may be carry-over from other donors' samples. CDR3 amino acids: CASSQEAVADHTGELFF. The CDR3 DNA reads as TGCGCCAGCAGCCAAGAGGCAGTGGCAGACCACACCGGGGAGCTGTTTTTT.